This T cell receptor (beta chain) was observed in a study of T cell changes during pregnancy in multiple sclerosis. The J segment lost 6 bases and the V segment lost 5 bases, leaving 4 bases of the junction unmatched. CDR1 SQVTM and CDR2 ANQGSEA come from the germline V gene. The CDR3 contains 13 residues. Sequenced by immunoSEQ multiplex PCR; TCRdb stores in-frame clones only, minus some. The sample records around 77,000 clones, 91% being singletons. V usage is TRBV29-1 and J usage is TRBJ1-5; 10 bases match TRBD1. This TCR was recovered from a female donor in good health, enrolled as a control in a pregnancy study. The specimen comprised peripheral blood, sampled in the third trimester of pregnancy. The chain's CDR3 is CSVSGTGVQPQHF. DNA of the CDR3: TGCAGCGTTTCCGGGACAGGGGTTCAGCCCCAGCATTTT.